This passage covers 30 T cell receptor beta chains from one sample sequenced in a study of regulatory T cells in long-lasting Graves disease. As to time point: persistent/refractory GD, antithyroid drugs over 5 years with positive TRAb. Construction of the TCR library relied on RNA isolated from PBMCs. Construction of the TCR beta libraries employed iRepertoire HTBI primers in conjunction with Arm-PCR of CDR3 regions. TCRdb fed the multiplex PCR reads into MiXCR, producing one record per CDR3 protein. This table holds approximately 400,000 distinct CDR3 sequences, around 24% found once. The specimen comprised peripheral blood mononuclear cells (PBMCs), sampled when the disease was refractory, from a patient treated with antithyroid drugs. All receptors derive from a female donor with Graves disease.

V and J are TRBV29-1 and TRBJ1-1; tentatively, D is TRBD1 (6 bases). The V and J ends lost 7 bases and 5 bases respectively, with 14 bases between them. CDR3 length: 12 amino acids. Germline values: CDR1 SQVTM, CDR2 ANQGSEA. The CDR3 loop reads CSGARGGTEAFF. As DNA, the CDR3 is TGCAGCGGCGCCCGAGGGGGGACTGAAGCTTTCTTT.

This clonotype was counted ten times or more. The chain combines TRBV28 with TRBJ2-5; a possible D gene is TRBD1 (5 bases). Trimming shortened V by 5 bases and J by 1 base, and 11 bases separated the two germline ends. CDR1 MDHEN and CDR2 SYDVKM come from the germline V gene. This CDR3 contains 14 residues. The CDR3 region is CASSPRQLQETQYF. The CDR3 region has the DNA TGTGCCAGCAGTCCCCGACAGCTCCAAGAGACCCAGTACTTC.

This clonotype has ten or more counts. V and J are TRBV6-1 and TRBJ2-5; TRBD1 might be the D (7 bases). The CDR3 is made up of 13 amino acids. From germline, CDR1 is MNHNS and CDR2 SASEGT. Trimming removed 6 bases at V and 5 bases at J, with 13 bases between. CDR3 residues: CASRSGGFETQYF. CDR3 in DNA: TGTGCCAGCAGGTCAGGGGGGTTCGAGACCCAGTACTTC.

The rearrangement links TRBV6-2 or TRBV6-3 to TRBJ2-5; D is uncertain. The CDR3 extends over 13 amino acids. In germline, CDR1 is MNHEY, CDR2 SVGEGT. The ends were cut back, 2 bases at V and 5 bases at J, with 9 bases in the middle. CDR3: CASSYRERETQYF. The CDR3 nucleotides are TGTGCCAGCAGTTACAGAGAGAGGGAGACCCAGTACTTC.

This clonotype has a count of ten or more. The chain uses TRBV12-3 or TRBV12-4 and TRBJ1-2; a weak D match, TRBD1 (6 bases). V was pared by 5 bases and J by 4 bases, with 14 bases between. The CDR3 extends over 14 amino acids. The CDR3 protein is CASSPQDSTYGYTF. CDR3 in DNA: TGTGCCAGCAGTCCTCAGGACAGTACCTATGGCTACACCTTC.

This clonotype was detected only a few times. The CDR3 nucleotides read TGTGCCTGGAGGGTGCAGGGCTATGGCTACACCTTC. Its protein is CAWRVQGYGYTF. This chain connects TRBV30 to TRBJ1-2; TRBD1 is a possible D gene (5 bases). Germline V gives CDR1 GTSNPN, CDR2 SVGIG (reference sequence). V shed 3 bases and J shed 4 bases, with 9 bases lying between them. CDR3 length equals 12 residues.

CDR3 sequence (DNA): TGTGCCAGCAGCTGGGACCTATCCTACAATGAGCAGTTCTTC. Translating it yields CASSWDLSYNEQFF. J is TRBJ2-1 and V is TRBV7-9; either TRBD1 or TRBD2 may fit D (5 bases each). This CDR3 spans 14 amino acids. With 4 bases removed from V and 1 base from J, the gap between germline ends came to 8 bases. Germline lookup yields CDR1 SEHNR and CDR2 FQNEAQ (reference sequence).

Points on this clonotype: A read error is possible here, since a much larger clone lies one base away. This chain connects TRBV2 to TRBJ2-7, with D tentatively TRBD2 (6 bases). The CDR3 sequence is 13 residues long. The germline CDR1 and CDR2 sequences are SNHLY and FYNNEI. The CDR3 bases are TGTGCCAGCTGTGAATATGGGGGGTACGAGCAGTACTTC. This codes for CASCEYGGYEQYF.

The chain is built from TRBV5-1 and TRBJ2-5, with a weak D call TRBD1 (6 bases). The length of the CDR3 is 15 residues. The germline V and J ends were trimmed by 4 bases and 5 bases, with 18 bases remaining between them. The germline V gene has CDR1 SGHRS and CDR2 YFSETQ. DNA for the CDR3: TGCGCCAGCAGCCCCGGGACCCAGGGGTGGGAGACCCAGTACTTC. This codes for CASSPGTQGWETQYF.

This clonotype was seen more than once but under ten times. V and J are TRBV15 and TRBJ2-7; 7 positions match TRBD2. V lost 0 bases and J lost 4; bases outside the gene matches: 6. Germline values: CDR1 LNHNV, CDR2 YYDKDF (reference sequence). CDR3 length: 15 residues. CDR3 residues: CATSREGGSSYEQYF. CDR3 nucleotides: TGTGCCACCAGCAGAGAGGGCGGGAGTTCTTACGAGCAGTACTTC.

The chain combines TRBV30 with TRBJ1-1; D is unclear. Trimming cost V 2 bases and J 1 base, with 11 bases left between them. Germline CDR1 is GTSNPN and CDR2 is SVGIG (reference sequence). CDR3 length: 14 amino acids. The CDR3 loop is CAWSMVVRNTEAFF. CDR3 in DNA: TGTGCCTGGAGTATGGTTGTCAGGAACACTGAAGCTTTCTTT.

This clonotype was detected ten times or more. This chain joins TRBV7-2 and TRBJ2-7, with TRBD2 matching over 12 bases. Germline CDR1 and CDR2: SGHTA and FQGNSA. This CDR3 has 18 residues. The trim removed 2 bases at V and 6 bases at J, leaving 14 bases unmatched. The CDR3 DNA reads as TGTGCCAGCAGCTTAACTAGCGGGAGGACAACCTACTCGGCCGAGCAGTACTTC. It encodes CASSLTSGRTTYSAEQYF.

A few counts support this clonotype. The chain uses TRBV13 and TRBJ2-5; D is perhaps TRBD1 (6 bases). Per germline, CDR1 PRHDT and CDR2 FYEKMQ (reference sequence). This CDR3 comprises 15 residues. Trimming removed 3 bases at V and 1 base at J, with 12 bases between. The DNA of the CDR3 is TGTGCCAGCAGCTTGGAGGACAGCCCCCAAGAGACCCAGTACTTC. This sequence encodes CASSLEDSPQETQYF.

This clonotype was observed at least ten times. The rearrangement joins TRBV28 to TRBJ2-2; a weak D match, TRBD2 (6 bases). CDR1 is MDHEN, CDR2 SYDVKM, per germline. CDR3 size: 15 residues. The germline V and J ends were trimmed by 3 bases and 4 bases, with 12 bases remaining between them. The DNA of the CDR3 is TGTGCCAGCAGTTTGGCGGGGAGCGGCACCGGGGAGCTGTTTTTT. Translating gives CASSLAGSGTGELFF.

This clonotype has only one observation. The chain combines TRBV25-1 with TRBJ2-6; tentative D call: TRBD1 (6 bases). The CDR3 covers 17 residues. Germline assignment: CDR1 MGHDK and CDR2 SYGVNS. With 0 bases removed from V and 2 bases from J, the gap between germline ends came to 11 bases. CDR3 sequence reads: CASSEYTGLPGANVLTF. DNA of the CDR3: TGTGCCAGCAGTGAATATACAGGGCTCCCTGGGGCCAACGTCCTGACTTTC.

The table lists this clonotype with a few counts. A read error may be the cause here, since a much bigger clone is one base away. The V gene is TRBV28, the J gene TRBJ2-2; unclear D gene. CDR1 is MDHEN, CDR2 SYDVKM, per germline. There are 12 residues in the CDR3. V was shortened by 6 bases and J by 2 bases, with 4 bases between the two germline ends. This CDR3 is CASRYNTGELFF. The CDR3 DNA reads TGTGCCAGCAGATACAACACCGGGGAGCTGTTTTTT.

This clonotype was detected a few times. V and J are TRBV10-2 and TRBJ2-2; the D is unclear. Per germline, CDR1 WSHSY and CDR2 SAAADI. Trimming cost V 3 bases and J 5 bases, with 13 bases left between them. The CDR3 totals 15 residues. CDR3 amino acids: CASSEGYRRTGELFF. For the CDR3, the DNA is TGCGCCAGCAGTGAAGGCTACAGACGGACCGGGGAGCTGTTTTTT.

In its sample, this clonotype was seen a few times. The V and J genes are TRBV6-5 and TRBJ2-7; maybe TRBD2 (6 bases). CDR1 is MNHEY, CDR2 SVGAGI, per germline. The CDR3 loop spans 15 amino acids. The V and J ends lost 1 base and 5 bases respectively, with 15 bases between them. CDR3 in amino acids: CASSYWAGGGDEQYF. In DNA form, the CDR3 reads TGTGCCAGCAGTTACTGGGCCGGTGGCGGGGACGAGCAGTACTTC.

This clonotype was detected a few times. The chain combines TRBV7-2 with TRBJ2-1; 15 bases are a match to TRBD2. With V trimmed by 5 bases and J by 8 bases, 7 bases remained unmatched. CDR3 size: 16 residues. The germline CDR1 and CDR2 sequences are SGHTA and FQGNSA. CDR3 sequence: CASSLGLAGGQHEQFF. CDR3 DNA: TGTGCCAGCAGCCTCGGACTAGCGGGAGGGCAACATGAGCAGTTCTTC.

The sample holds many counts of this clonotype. The DNA of the CDR3 is TGTGCCAGCAGTAACTACAGGGGGGCCTACGAGCAGTACTTC. Protein product: CASSNYRGAYEQYF. The rearrangement joins TRBV28 to TRBJ2-7; 8 positions agree with TRBD1. Germline V gives CDR1 MDHEN, CDR2 SYDVKM. The CDR3 sequence is 14 residues long. J was trimmed by 2 bases and V by 5 bases; bases with no gene match: 5.

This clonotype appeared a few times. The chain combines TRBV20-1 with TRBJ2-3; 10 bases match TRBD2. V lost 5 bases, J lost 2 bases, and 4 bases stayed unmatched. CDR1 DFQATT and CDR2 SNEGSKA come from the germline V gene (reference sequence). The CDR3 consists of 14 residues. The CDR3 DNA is TGCAGTGCTCGGACTAGCGGTACCACAGATACGCAGTATTTT. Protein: CSARTSGTTDTQYF.

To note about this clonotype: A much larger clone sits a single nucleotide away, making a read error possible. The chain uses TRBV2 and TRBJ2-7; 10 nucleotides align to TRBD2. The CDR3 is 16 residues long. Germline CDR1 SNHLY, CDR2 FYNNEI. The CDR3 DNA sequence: TGTGCCAGCAGATTAAGCGGGAGGGCCCTCGGCAACGAGCAGTGCTTC. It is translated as CASRLSGRALGNEQCF. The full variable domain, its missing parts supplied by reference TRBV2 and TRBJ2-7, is EPEVTQTPSHQVTQMGQEVILRCVPISNHLYFYWYRQILGQKVEFLVSFYNNEISEKSEIFDDQFSVERPDGSNFTLKIRSTKLEDSAMYFCASRLSGRALGNEQCFGPGTRLTVT.

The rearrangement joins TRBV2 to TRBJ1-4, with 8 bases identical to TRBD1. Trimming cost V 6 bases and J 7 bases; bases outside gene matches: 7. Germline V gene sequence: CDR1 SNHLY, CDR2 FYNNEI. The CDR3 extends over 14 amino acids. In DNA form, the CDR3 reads TGTGCCAGCAGCGAAACAGGGGGTCTTGAAAAACTGTTTTTT. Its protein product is CASSETGGLEKLFF.

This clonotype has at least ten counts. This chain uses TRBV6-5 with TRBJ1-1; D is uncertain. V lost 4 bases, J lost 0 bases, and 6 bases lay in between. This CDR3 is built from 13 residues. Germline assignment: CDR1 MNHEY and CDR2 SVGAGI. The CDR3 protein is CASSFILNTEAFF. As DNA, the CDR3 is TGTGCCAGCAGTTTCATCCTGAACACTGAAGCTTTCTTT.

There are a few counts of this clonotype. In DNA form, the CDR3 reads TGCAGTGCTAGAGGCGGATGGCTAGCGGGAGGAGAGACCCAGTACTTC. Its protein is CSARGGWLAGGETQYF. V and J are TRBV20-1 and TRBJ2-5; 11 nucleotides line up with TRBD2. The CDR3 sequence is 16 residues long. Germline CDR1 is DFQATT and CDR2 is SNEGSKA (reference sequence). V shed 1 base, J shed 4 bases, and the junction held 8 bases outside the gene matches.

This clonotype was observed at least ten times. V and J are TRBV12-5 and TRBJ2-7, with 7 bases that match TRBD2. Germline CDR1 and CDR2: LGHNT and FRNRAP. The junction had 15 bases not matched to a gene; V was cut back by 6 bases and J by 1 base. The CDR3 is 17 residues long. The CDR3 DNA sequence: TGTGCTAGTGGCCCAGGTTCCTCTAGCGGATTATCCTACGAGCAGTACTTC. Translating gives CASGPGSSSGLSYEQYF.

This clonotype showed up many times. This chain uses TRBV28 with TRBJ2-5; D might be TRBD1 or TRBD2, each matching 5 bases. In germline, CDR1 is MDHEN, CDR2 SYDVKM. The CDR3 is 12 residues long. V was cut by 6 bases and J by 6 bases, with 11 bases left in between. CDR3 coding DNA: TGTGCCAGCAGCGTAACGGGACAGACCCAGTACTTC. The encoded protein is CASSVTGQTQYF.

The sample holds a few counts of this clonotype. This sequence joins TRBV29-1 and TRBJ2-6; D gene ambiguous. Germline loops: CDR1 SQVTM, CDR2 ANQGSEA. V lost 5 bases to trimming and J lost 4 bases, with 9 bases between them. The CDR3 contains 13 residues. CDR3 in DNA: TGCAGCGTTTACCCCCCCGGGGCCAACGTCCTGACTTTC. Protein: CSVYPPGANVLTF.

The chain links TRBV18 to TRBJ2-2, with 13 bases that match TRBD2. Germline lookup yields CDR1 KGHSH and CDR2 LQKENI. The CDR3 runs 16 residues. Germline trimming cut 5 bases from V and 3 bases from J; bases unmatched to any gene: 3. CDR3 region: CASSGGLAGDTGELFF. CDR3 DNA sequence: TGTGCCAGCTCAGGAGGACTAGCGGGGGACACCGGGGAGCTGTTTTTT.

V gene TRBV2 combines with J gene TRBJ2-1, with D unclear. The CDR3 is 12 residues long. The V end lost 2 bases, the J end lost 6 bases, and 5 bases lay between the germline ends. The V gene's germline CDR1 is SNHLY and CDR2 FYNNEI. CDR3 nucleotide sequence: TGTGCCAGCAGTGAAATCACCAATGAGCAGTTCTTC. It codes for CASSEITNEQFF.